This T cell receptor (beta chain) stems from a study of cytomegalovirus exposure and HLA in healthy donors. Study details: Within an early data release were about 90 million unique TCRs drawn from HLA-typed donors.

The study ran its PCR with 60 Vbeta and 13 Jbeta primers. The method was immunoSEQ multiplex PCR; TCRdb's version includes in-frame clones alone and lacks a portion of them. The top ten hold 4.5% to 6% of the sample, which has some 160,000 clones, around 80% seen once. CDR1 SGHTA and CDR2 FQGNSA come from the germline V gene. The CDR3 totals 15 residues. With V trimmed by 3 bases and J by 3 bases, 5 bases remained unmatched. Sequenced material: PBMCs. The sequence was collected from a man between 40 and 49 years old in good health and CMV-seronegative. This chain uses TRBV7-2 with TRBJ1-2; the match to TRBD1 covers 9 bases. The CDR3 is CASSFRRTGDYGYTF. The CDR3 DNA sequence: TGTGCCAGCAGCTTTCGACGGACAGGGGACTATGGCTACACCTTC.